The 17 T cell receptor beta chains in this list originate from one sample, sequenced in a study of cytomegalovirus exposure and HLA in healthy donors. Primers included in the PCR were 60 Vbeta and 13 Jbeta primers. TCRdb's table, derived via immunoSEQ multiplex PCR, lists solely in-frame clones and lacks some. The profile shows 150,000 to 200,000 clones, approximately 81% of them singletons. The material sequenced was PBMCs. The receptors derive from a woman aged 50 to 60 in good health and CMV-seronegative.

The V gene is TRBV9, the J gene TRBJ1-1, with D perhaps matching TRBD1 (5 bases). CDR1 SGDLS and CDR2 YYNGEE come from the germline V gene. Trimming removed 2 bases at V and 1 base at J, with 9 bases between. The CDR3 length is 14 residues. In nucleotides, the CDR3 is TGTGCCAGCAGCGTGGGGGGTCCGAACACTGAAGCTTTCTTT. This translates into CASSVGGPNTEAFF.

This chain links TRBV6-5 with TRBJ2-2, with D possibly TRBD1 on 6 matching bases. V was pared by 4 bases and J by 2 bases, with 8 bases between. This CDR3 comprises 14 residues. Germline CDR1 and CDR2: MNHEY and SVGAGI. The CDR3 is CASSWGQNTGELFF. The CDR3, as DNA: TGTGCCAGCAGTTGGGGACAAAACACCGGGGAGCTGTTTTTT.

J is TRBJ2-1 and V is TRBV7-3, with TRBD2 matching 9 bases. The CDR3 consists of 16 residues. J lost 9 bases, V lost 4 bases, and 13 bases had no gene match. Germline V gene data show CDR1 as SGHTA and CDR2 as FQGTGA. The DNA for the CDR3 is TGTGCCAGCAGCTCCGGAGGTAGCGGGAGAAGGGGTGAGCAGTTCTTC. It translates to CASSSGGSGRRGEQFF.

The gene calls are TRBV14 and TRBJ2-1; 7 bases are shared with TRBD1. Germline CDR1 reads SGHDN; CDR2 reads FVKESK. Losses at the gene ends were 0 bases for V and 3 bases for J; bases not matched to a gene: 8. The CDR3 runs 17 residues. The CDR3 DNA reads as TGTGCCAGCAGCCAAGATCTCGGGACAGATATCTACAATGAGCAGTTCTTC. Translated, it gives CASSQDLGTDIYNEQFF.

The CDR3 is CASSQDVRQGGLSTDTQYF. DNA for the CDR3: TGCGCCAGCAGCCAAGATGTAAGGCAGGGAGGCCTGAGCACAGATACGCAGTATTTT. V and J are TRBV4-1 and TRBJ2-3; D perhaps matches TRBD2 (6 bases). The CDR3 is 19 residues long. The germline V and J ends were trimmed by 0 bases and 0 bases, with 19 bases remaining between them. Germline CDR1 MGHRA, CDR2 YSYEKL.

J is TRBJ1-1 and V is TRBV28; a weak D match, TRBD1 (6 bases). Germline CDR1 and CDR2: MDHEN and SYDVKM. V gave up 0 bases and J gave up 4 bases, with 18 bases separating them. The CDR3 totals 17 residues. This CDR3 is CASSLWAGGALVTEAFF. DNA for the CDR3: TGTGCCAGCAGTTTATGGGCGGGGGGCGCTTTGGTCACTGAAGCTTTCTTT.

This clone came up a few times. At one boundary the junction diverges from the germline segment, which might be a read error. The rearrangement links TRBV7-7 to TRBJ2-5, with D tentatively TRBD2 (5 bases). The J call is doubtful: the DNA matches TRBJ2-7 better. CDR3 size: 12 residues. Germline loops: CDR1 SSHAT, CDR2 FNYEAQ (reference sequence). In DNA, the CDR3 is TGTGCTAGCAGCCCCGGACTCGGCGAGCAGTACTTC. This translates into CASSPGLGEQYF.

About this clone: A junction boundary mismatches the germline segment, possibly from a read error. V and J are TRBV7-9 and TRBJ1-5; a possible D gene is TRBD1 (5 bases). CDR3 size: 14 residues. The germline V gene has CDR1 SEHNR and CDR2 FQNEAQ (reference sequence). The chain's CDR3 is CSSSLEQGNQPQHF. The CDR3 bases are TGTTCCAGCAGCTTAGAACAGGGCAATCAGCCCCAGCATTTT.

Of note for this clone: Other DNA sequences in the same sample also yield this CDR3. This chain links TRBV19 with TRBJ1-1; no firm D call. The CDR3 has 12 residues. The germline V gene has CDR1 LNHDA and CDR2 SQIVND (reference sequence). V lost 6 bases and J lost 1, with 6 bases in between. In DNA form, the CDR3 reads TGTGCCAGTAGAACGGGGAACACTGAAGCTTTCTTT. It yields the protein CASRTGNTEAFF.

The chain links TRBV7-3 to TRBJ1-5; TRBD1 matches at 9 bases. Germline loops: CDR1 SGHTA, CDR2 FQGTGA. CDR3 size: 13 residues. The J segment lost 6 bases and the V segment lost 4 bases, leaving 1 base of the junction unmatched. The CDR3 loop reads CASSSDRGQPQHF. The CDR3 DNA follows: TGTGCCAGCAGCTCGGACAGGGGTCAGCCCCAGCATTTT. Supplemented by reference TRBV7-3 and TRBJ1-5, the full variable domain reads GAGVSQTPSNKVTEKGKYVELRCDPISGHTALYWYRQSLGQGPEFLIYFQGTGAADDSGLPNDRFFAVRPEGSVSTLKIQRTERGDSAVYLCASSSDRGQPQHFGDGTRLSIL.

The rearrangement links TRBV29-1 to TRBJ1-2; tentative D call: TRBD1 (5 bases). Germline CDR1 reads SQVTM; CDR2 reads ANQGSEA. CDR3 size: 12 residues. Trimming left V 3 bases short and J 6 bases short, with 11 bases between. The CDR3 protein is CSVEAGYHGYTF. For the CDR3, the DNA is TGCAGCGTTGAGGCAGGGTATCATGGCTACACCTTC.

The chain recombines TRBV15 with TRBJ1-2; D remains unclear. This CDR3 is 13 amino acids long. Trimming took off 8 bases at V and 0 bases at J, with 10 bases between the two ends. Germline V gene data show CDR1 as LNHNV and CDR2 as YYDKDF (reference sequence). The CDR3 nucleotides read TGTGCCACCTCCCGGCAGGCTAACTATGGCTACACCTTC. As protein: CATSRQANYGYTF.

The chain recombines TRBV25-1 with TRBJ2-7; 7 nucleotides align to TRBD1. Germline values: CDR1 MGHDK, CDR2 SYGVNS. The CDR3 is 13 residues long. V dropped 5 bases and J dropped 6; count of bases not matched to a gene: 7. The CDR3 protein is CASSSTGVAEQYF. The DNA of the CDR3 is TGTGCCAGCAGTAGCACAGGGGTGGCCGAGCAGTACTTC.

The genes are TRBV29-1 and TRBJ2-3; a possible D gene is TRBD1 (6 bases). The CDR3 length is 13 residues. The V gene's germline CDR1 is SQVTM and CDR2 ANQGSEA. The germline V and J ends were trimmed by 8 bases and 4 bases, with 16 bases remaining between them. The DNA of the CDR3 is TGCAGCAGTGGACCACAGGGACCAGATACGCAGTATTTT. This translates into CSSGPQGPDTQYF.

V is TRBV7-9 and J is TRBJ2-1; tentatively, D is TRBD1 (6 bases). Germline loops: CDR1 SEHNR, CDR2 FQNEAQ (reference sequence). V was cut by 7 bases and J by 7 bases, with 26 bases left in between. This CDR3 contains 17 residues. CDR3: CASTSPAGTYLRNEQFF. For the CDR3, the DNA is TGTGCCAGCACCTCCCCAGCCGGGACATACCTGCGGAATGAGCAGTTCTTC.

The chain's CDR3 is CASSLLQGTNSPLHF. For the CDR3, the DNA is TGCGCCAGCAGCTTGCTACAGGGGACAAATTCACCCCTCCACTTT. V and J are TRBV5-1 and TRBJ1-6; 7 bases line up with TRBD1. V dropped 1 base and J dropped 7; count of bases not matched to a gene: 5. The length of the CDR3 is 15 residues. The germline gives CDR1 SGHRS, CDR2 YFSETQ.

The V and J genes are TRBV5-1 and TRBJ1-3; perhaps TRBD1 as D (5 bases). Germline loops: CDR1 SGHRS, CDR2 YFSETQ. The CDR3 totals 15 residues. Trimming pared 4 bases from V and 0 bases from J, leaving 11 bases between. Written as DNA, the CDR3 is TGCGCCAGCAGCATAGGACACACCTCTGGAAACACCATATATTTT. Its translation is CASSIGHTSGNTIYF.